This T cell receptor beta chain was recorded in a study of CXCR3-negative and CXCR3-positive naive CD8 T cells (dated by TCRdb to between 2018 and 2020). Context from the whole study: Approximately 130 million TRB reads were obtained in total, roughly 1.5 +/- 0.3 million reads per library. The diversity and physicochemical repertoire analyses included about a dozen donors pooled from two independent experiments. Naive subsets from about five donors and memory cells from 3 donors were included in the TRBV-TRBJ cluster analysis. What the authors observed across the whole study: Comparably high repertoire diversity was found in both naive subsets, whereas much lower repertoire diversity was found in memory CD8+ T cells. Freshly isolated PBMCs were used for most assays because CXCR3 expression went down partially after cryopreservation. Because surface CD5, which has been linked to self-reactivity in mice, was comparable between naive subsets, TCR interaction strength was also inferred from TRB CDR3 physicochemical properties. Compared with CXCR3-negative naive cells, CXCR3-positive naive cells had TRB CDR3s with higher hydrophobicity (lower Kidera factor 4), lower energy, and higher strength and volume indices. TRBV-TRBJ usage was similar between naive CXCR3-negative and CXCR3-positive cells from the same donor, while memory cells showed distinct patterns.

Instrument on record: NextSeq 550. The Human TCR Profiling Kit (MiLaboratory) was used to prepare UMI-labeled 5' RACE TRB cDNA libraries. The full amount of extracted RNA was used for cDNA synthesis, and the full amount of resulting cDNA was used for PCR amplification. Libraries were prepared in parallel with an identical number of PCR cycles. In the original analysis: MIGEC and MiXCR extracted about 50,000 +/- 10,000 unique UMI-labeled TRB cDNA molecules per library, requiring at least two reads per UMI. Each library averaged about 40,000 +/- 10,000 functional in-frame TRB CDR3 nucleotide clonotypes without stop codons. Diversity metrics, including normalized Shannon-Wiener and Chao1, were computed in VDJtools after downsampling to 5000 UMI-labeled TRB molecules per sample. VDJtools was used to calculate clonotype-size-weighted physicochemical properties of the central five CDR3 residues, namely interaction energy, strength, volume and Kidera factor 4. Through TCRdb reprocessing, the reads give one entry per CDR3 protein sequence; DNA is omitted. These V and J calls are TCRdb output, not the study's own analysis. In this sample's table one finds around 96,000 distinct CDR3 sequences. Roughly 1.8% of the sample is held by the ten biggest clonotypes.

Notes on this clonotype: This receptor's antigen is unknown.

In the germline V gene (reference sequence), CDR1 corresponds to LGHDT and CDR2 to YNNKEL. Measured from the cysteine to the phenylalanine, the CDR3 is 14 residues long. DNA is not on record. For each CD8+ T cell subset, flow sorting was done in triplicate, and 300,000 or so cells per subset went directly into RLT lysis buffer. To exclude memory contaminants, naive CD8+ T cells were stringently defined as CD45RO-CCR7+CD27+CD95-. Standard density gradient centrifugation was used to isolate peripheral blood mononuclear cells from buffy coats. Naive CXCR3-negative and CXCR3-positive CD8+ T cells were flow-sorted using a FACSAria III. Total RNA was extracted from sorted cells using an RNeasy Mini Kit.

This TCR was sampled from a human donor in good health. Some clones in this sample may be carry-over from other donors' samples. The sequence joins TRBV3-1 to TRBJ1-1; the TRBD1 assignment by TCRdb is unverifiable without DNA. The specimen was naive CXCR3- CD8+ T cells from blood. The meaning of the sample's cell subset or site label: CD45RO-CCR7+CD27+CD95- naive CD8+ T cells lacking CXCR3 (TNR3-). The CDR3 in this case is CASSQGTGVYEAFF.